Listed here are 8 T cell receptor beta chains from one sample, sequenced in a study of T-cell reconstitution after alpha-beta-depleted transplantation in children. The TCRbeta library was prepared with unique molecular identifiers. Each CDR3 protein gets one entry after TCRdb re-called the PCR reads with MiXCR. The sample records about 600,000 distinct CDR3 sequences, approximately 10% being singletons. Sequences were derived from PBMCs from the stem cell graft donor, sampled from the stem cell graft. The receptors stem from a human donor who donated a stem cell graft to a child with acute myeloid leukemia.

Many counts were recorded for this clonotype. The genes are TRBV7-9 and TRBJ1-5; no clear D. This CDR3 contains 14 residues. CDR1 SEHNR and CDR2 FQNEAQ come from the germline V gene (reference sequence). Between the trimmed V and J ends, which lost 3 bases and 2 bases, there was a span of 8 bases. As DNA, the CDR3 is TGTGCCAGCAGCTTCGAGGGTGGCAATCAGCCCCAGCATTTT. This gives the protein CASSFEGGNQPQHF.

This clonotype appeared a few times. The chain uses TRBV12-3 or TRBV12-4 and TRBJ2-5, with D tentatively TRBD2 (5 bases). Trimming stripped 4 bases from V and 5 bases from J, with 14 bases between. This CDR3 contains 14 residues. This CDR3 reads CASSSLTGGETQYF. CDR3 DNA: TGTGCCAGCAGTTCCCTCACCGGAGGCGAGACCCAGTACTTC.

This chain joins TRBV29-1 and TRBJ2-3; D unresolved. V lost 3 bases and J lost 0, with 10 bases in between. Germline lookup yields CDR1 SQVTM and CDR2 ANQGSEA. The CDR3 is 14 amino acids. The CDR3 region has the DNA TGCAGCGTTGAGTTGCCAGATAGCACAGATACGCAGTATTTT. Residues: CSVELPDSTDTQYF.

This clonotype was counted at least ten times. This chain uses TRBV9 with TRBJ2-3; 8 bases agree with TRBD2. V shed 3 bases, J shed 4 bases, and the junction held 7 bases outside the gene matches. CDR1 and CDR2 from the germline V gene are SGDLS and YYNGEE. CDR3 size: 15 residues. CDR3 residues: CASSAKRERADTQYF. CDR3 sequence (DNA): TGTGCCAGCAGCGCCAAGCGGGAGCGGGCAGATACGCAGTATTTT.

The chain joins TRBV29-1 to TRBJ1-1; weak D call: TRBD1 (5 bases). From germline, CDR1 is SQVTM and CDR2 ANQGSEA. V was pared by 6 bases and J by 11 bases, with 16 bases between. The CDR3 totals 11 residues. CDR3 nucleotides: TGCAGCGTAGCCACGGGGGTGGAGGCTTTCTTT. It yields the protein CSVATGVEAFF.

This clonotype was seen at least ten times. The rearrangement joins TRBV5-6 to TRBJ2-7, with D perhaps matching TRBD1 or TRBD2 (5 bases each). The germline V gene has CDR1 SGHDT and CDR2 YYEEEE. The V end was cut by 5 bases, the J end by 0 bases, with 12 bases between. This CDR3 is 14 amino acids long. Written as DNA, the CDR3 is TGTGCCAGCAGACCCCGGGACCCCTCCTACGAGCAGTACTTC. It yields the protein CASRPRDPSYEQYF.

This clonotype came up many times. The chain links TRBV12-3 or TRBV12-4 to TRBJ2-2; no clear D. V was clipped by 8 bases and J by 7 bases, with 8 bases between them. This CDR3 contains 11 residues. The CDR3 is CASALGGELFF. CDR3 nucleotides: TGTGCCAGCGCGTTAGGCGGGGAGCTGTTTTTT.

Turning to this clonotype: The junction and the germline gene differ at one end; a read error may be behind it. The chain couples TRBV7-9 to TRBJ2-5, with 7 bases identical to TRBD2. Germline loops: CDR1 SEHNR, CDR2 FQNEAQ (reference sequence). CDR3 length: 12 amino acids. CDR3 sequence reads: CASSPPGGGQHF. Here the CDR3 DNA reads TGTGCCAGCAGCCCTCCGGGCGGGGGTCAACACTTC.